A selection of T cell receptor beta chains follows, all from one sample in a study of cytomegalovirus exposure and HLA in healthy donors. Assay: immunoSEQ multiplex PCR; the TCRdb copy retains only in-frame clones and omits some. The table includes some 200,000 clones, approximately 84% detected once. Sequencing used PBMCs. The receptor source for this set is a woman between 50 and 59 years old in good health and CMV-seropositive. The CDR3 runs from the conserved cysteine through the conserved F or W. D genes are given only for firm matches. Clone sizes are given selectively: once, few, many, or a class where the clone is expanded.

-	TRBV7-9	TRBD1	TRBJ1-2	CASSLAGQGEYGYTF	TGTGCCAGCAGCTTAGCCGGCCAGGGGGAATATGGCTACACCTTC
-	TRBV18	TRBD1	TRBJ1-6	CASSPGTANSPLHF	TGTGCCAGCTCACCTGGGACAGCCAATTCACCCCTCCACTTT
-	TRBV7-2	TRBD2	TRBJ2-7	CASSLAGTSGAPYEQYF	TGTGCCAGCAGCTTAGCAGGGACTAGCGGGGCCCCCTACGAGCAGTACTTC
-	TRBV5-1	TRBD2	TRBJ2-5	CASSLGGGAEWETQYF	TGCGCCAGCAGCTTGGGCGGGGGGGCCGAATGGGAGACCCAGTACTTC
few	TRBV7-9	-	TRBJ1-1	CASSLPGSGTEAFF	TGTGCCAGCAGTTTACCGGGGAGCGGCACTGAAGCTTTCTTT
-	TRBV6-6	-	TRBJ2-5	CASTFQETQYF	TGTGCCAGCACCTTCCAAGAGACCCAGTACTTC
-	TRBV9	-	TRBJ1-4	CASSATENEKLFF	TGTGCCAGCAGCGCGACAGAGAATGAAAAACTGTTTTTT
few	TRBV19	TRBD1	TRBJ2-3	CASSIQGGTDTQYF	TGTGCCAGTAGTATACAGGGGGGCACAGATACGCAGTATTTT
-	TRBV2	-	TRBJ2-7	CASSSMTDEQYF	TGTGCCAGCAGTTCCATGACTGACGAGCAGTACTTC
-	TRBV19	TRBD1	TRBJ2-1	CASSIWDRGNNEQFF	TGTGCCAGTAGTATCTGGGACAGGGGAAACAATGAGCAGTTCTTC
once	TRBV9	-	TRBJ1-2	CASRSDERISGYTF	TGTGCCAGCAGGTCTGACGAGCGCATCAGTGGCTACACCTTC
-	TRBV4-1	-	TRBJ2-7	CASSHSESSYEQYF	TGCGCCAGCAGCCACAGCGAGAGCTCCTACGAGCAGTACTTC
-	TRBV6-6	-	TRBJ1-1	CASSYEAGNTEAFF	TGTGCCAGCAGTTACGAGGCCGGGAACACTGAAGCTTTCTTT
-	TRBV7-2	TRBD2	TRBJ2-3	CASSPYSGSTDTQYF	TGTGCCAGCAGCCCCTATAGCGGGAGCACAGATACGCAGTATTTT
-	TRBV30	-	TRBJ2-1	CAWSVAVGEQFF	TGTGCCTGGAGTGTAGCGGTCGGTGAGCAGTTCTTC
-	TRBV14	-	TRBJ1-3	CASSITGHYPGNTIYF	TGTGCCAGCAGCATTACCGGACATTACCCTGGAAACACCATATATTTT
-	TRBV4-2	TRBD2	TRBJ2-2	CASSGGTSGGGGELFF	TGTGCCAGCAGCGGGGGGACTAGCGGGGGCGGCGGGGAGCTGTTTTTT
few	TRBV5-1	TRBD1	TRBJ1-4	CASSLRGQDEKLFF	TGCGCCAGCAGCTTGCGGGGACAGGATGAAAAACTGTTTTTT
-	TRBV15	-	TRBJ1-2	CATSRGGRTNYGYTF	TGTGCCACCAGCAGAGGGGGGAGGACTAACTATGGCTACACCTTC
-	TRBV9	-	TRBJ1-4	CASSTRATNEKLFF	TGTGCCAGCAGCACCAGGGCGACTAATGAAAAACTGTTTTTT
-	TRBV2	TRBD2	TRBJ2-1	CASRSLWGGLNEQFF	TGTGCCAGCAGATCCTTGTGGGGAGGGCTCAATGAGCAGTTCTTC
once	TRBV5-4	-	TRBJ2-3	CASSLARLASTDTQYF	TGTGCCAGCAGCTTGGCTAGGTTGGCCTCCACAGATACGCAGTATTTT
few	TRBV5-4	-	TRBJ1-4	CASSLGGSLNEKLFF	TGTGCCAGCAGCTTGGGGGGCAGCCTTAATGAAAAACTGTTTTTT
-	TRBV9	TRBD2	TRBJ2-5	CASFGLAGGQGETQYF	TGTGCCAGCTTTGGACTAGCGGGGGGGCAGGGCGAGACCCAGTACTTC
-	TRBV4-1	-	TRBJ1-2	CASGGGNIYGYTF	TGCGCCAGCGGGGGCGGAAATATATATGGCTACACCTTC
-	TRBV9	-	TRBJ2-2	CASSVEVRGTGELFF	TGTGCCAGCAGCGTAGAGGTTAGGGGCACCGGGGAGCTGTTTTTT
-	TRBV7-9	-	TRBJ2-4	CASSARGAKNIQYF	TGTGCCAGCAGCGCCCGGGGAGCCAAAAACATTCAGTACTTC
-	TRBV5-1	TRBD1	TRBJ1-2	CASSGDREREGYTF	TGCGCCAGCAGCGGGGACAGGGAGAGGGAAGGCTACACCTTC
-	TRBV9	-	TRBJ2-7	CASSPRTVPYEQYF	TGTGCCAGCAGCCCCCGGACAGTCCCCTACGAGCAGTACTTC
-	TRBV21-1	-	TRBJ2-5	CASLRGGPRETQYF	TGTGCCAGCCTCCGGGGGGGGCCGCGGGAGACCCAGTACTTC
-	TRBV19	TRBD2	TRBJ2-1	CASMGSGGRGSYNEQFF	TGTGCCAGTATGGGTAGCGGGGGACGAGGCTCCTACAATGAGCAGTTCTTC
-	TRBV5-4	-	TRBJ2-1	CASSPFFLQEPTSYNEQFF	TGTGCCAGCAGCCCGTTCTTTCTACAGGAGCCTACCTCCTACAATGAGCAGTTCTTC
few	TRBV5-1	-	TRBJ2-1	CASSGWSSYNEQFF	TGCGCCAGCAGCGGATGGAGCTCCTACAATGAGCAGTTCTTC
-	TRBV18	-	TRBJ2-7	CASSSERGSSYEQYF	TGTGCCAGCTCATCAGAACGGGGGAGCTCCTACGAGCAGTACTTC
-	TRBV7-8	-	TRBJ2-2	CASRQAPTRSTGELFF	TGTGCCAGCAGACAAGCACCGACTAGATCCACCGGGGAGCTGTTTTTT
-	TRBV5-1	TRBD1	TRBJ1-2	CASSSTGDNYGYAF	TGCGCCAGCAGTTCTACAGGGGACAACTATGGCTACGCCTTC
-	TRBV5-4	-	TRBJ2-5	CASSFRQGTGEETQYF	TGTGCCAGCAGCTTCCGACAGGGAACGGGGGAAGAGACCCAGTACTTC
-	TRBV5-1	-	TRBJ2-2	CASSLTYNTGELFF	TGCGCCAGCAGCCTAACGTACAACACCGGGGAGCTGTTTTTT
once	TRBV6-5	-	TRBJ2-5	CASSQGGQETQYF	TGTGCCAGCTCCCAAGGGGGACAAGAGACCCAGTACTTC
-	TRBV6-5	TRBD1	TRBJ2-2	CASSGQQGGGELFF	TGTGCCAGCAGTGGCCAACAGGGGGGCGGGGAGCTGTTTTTT
-	TRBV28	TRBD2	TRBJ2-5	CASSSKRTSGGAIQETQYF	TGTGCCAGCAGTTCCAAGCGGACTAGCGGGGGGGCCATCCAAGAGACCCAGTACTTC
-	TRBV15	-	TRBJ2-1	CATSRDKGVSYNEQFF	TGTGCCACCAGCAGAGATAAGGGGGTTTCCTACAATGAGCAGTTCTTC
-	TRBV9	TRBD1	TRBJ1-5	CASSVGQGPYQPQHF	TGTGCCAGCAGCGTAGGACAGGGGCCTTATCAGCCCCAGCATTTT
-	TRBV7-2	-	TRBJ2-6	CASTLQYGGAPFGANVLTF	TGTGCCAGCACCCTGCAGTATGGGGGGGCCCCTTTCGGGGCCAACGTCCTGACTTTC
-	TRBV4-1	-	TRBJ2-4	CASSQDRGSLAKNIQYF	TGCGCCAGCAGCCAAGATAGGGGCTCACTAGCCAAAAACATTCAGTACTTC
-	TRBV18	-	TRBJ1-6	CASSPHYDSPLHF	TGTGCCAGCTCACCACACTACGATTCACCCCTCCACTTT